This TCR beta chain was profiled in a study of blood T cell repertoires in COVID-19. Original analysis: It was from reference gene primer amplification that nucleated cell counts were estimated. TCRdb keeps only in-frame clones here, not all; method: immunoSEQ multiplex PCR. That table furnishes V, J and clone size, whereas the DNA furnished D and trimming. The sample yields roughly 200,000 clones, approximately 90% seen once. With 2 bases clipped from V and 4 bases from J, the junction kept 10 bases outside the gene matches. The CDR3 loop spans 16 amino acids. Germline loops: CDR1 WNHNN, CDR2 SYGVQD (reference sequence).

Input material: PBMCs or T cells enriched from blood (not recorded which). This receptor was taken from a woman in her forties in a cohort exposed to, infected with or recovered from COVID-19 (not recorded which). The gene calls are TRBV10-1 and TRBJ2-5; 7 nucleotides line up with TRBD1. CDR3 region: CASSEPQTGFVETQYF. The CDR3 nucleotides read TGCGCCAGCAGTGAGCCACAGACAGGGTTCGTAGAGACCCAGTACTTC.